A single T cell receptor (beta chain) is shown here with its context. The antigen it binds to is not known. Base-call qualities are not available, and no considerably larger clone is one nucleotide away. Including the terminal cysteine and phenylalanine, the CDR3 comprises 17 residues. Only CDR3 DNA is held: 51 bases, read in frame from base 1. Trimming removed 2 bases from V and 4 bases from J; the gene matches leave 9 bases unexplained. CDR1 and CDR2, per the germline V gene (reference sequence), are GTSNPN and SVGIG. In the ophthalmopathy patients, disease was moderately to severely active, with a Clinical Activity Score of 3 or more, a NOSPECS grade of 4 or more, and a duration of less than 3 months. Patients with uncontrolled infections, other autoimmune diseases, pregnancy or lactation were excluded. Diagnoses were established on the basis of clinical symptoms, serum thyroxine and TRAb, thyroid ultrasound, and orbital computed tomography. PBMCs were isolated from about 9.2 ml of fresh peripheral blood by Ficoll-Paque density gradient centrifugation. Trizol reagent was used to extract total RNA, and RNA quality was then checked on an Agilent 2100 Bioanalyzer.

This sample stems from a study of T cells in Graves' hyperthyroidism and ophthalmopathy (dated by TCRdb to the late 2010s). With respect to the entire study: Peripheral blood was sampled at the time of initial diagnosis, prior to any treatment. To identify distinguishing TCR V-J signatures, a discovery cohort of about 100 patients was used, comprising 43 with Graves' ophthalmopathy and approximately 57 with stable Graves' hyperthyroidism. An independent validation cohort of about 19 hyperthyroidism patients and more than 15 patients who later progressed to ophthalmopathy tested prospective prediction of ophthalmopathy. The 95 to 100 discovery patients were randomly divided into training and test sets at a 7:3 ratio. Thyroid tissue and blood T-cell repertoires from several Graves' hyperthyroidism patients were also compared in the study. After blood sampling, hyperthyroidism patients were treated with methimazole at a starting dose of 30 mg daily, and ophthalmopathy patients were treated with high-dose intravenous methylprednisolone. TCR Vbeta CDR3 sequencing of some 140 peripheral blood samples (43 ophthalmopathy, 70 to 85 hyperthyroidism and roughly 17 progressor patients) is reported in the paper.

General study outcomes and caveats: A model built on a 13 V-J signature distinguished ophthalmopathy from stable hyperthyroidism, reaching 85% to 90% sensitivity and about 81% specificity in cross-validation and 80%/75% in testing. In validation, progression to ophthalmopathy was predicted by the model with almost 71% sensitivity and around 76% specificity, a median of approximately 6.5 months before onset. Most expanded thyroid clonotypes (frequency above 0.001) were also detected in blood, suggesting blood repertoires may reflect thyroid immune responses. No statistical method was used to set the sample size in advance, and investigators knew the group allocation.

The TCR beta CDR3 regions were amplified from RNA transcripts. The first round of RT-PCR for the TCR CDR3 was performed with the HTBI primer set and the Qiagen OneStep RT-PCR kit. A second multiplex PCR round built the libraries, followed by size selection and purification. Paired-end sequencing of the libraries was performed with 100 bp reads on an Illumina HiSeq2000. Processing in the source paper ran as follows. Raw data were processed with SOAPnuke, discarding reads with adapters, uncalled bases, mean Phred below 15, or no exact constant-primer or identifier match. COPE v1.2.5 was used to merge the high-quality paired reads, and each unique nucleotide sequence was defined as a clonotype. MiTCR v1.1 was used to align clonotypes to the IMGT TRBV, TRBD and TRBJ reference segments. Analysis was restricted to V-J combinations with a frequency above 0.0001, which covered 99% to 99.2% of repertoires. The TCS score was defined as the ratio of F50 (clonal expansion) to E x V (chaos), calculated using BLOSUM62-based TCRdist between CDR3 peptides within each V-J. Welch's t-statistics and random forest reduced fewer than 600 V-J features to 13, which were used in a naive Bayes classifier (R e1071). The public reads were run again by TCRdb, first through fastp at Q25 and then through MiXCR, and only productive beta chains were kept. CDR3 protein sequences are deduplicated, and each keeps its most common genes and DNA. TCRdb's processing, not the study's, gives the V and J calls here. This sample comprises 500,000 to 650,000 distinct CDR3 sequences, 20% of them detected only once. Approximately 50% of the sample is taken by the ten largest.

Sequencing was performed on blood. The chain employs TRBV30 and TRBJ2-5; TRBD2 lines up with 14 middle nucleotides. This clonotype was obtained from a man aged 40-50 years with Graves' ophthalmopathy. The CDR3 reads CAWSIGTSGSEGETQYF. The DNA is TGTGCCTGGAGTATTGGGACTAGCGGGAGTGAGGGAGAGACCCAGTACTTC.